The 19 T cell receptor delta chains below come from one sample, sequenced in a study of gamma-delta chains in newborns, infants, children. TCRdb fed the reads to CATT. The data hold 950 to 1,500 delta-chain clones, with 3% to 4% observed a single time. The sequencing sample was made of blood. The receptors here all came from a child who was a newborn, infant or young child, either healthy, febrile or measles-vaccinated (not recorded which).

This clone is large within its sample. Other DNA sequences from this sample encode an identical CDR3 as well. The chain carries TRDV1 and TRDJ1; D remains ambiguous. From germline, CDR1 is TSWWSYY and CDR2 QGS. CDR3 size: 14 residues. With 2 bases removed from V and 2 bases from J, the gap between germline ends came to 9 bases. This CDR3 is CALGEVIATDKLIF. Written as DNA, the CDR3 is TGTGCTCTTGGGGAAGTCATCGCTACCGATAAACTCATCTTT.

This clone was observed a few times. A far larger clone is one base from this, pointing to a likely read error. The same CDR3 arises from other DNA sequences in this sample as well. The chain recombines TRDV2 with TRDJ1; D unclear. V gave up 0 bases and J gave up 2 bases, with 18 bases separating them. Germline CDR1 reads GEAIGNYY; CDR2 reads EKD. This CDR3 comprises 17 residues. In DNA, the CDR3 is TGTGCCTGTGACACCGTCGGGAGGAATTACCCGACCGATAAACTCATCTTT. Translating gives CACDTVGRNYPTDKLIF.

Remarks on this clone: A single base is all that separates this from a far larger clone, so a read error is likely. Other DNA sequences within the sample encode an identical CDR3. The gene calls are TRDV2 and TRDJ3, with a weak D call TRDD3 (5 bases). The CDR3 has 17 amino acids. Germline CDR1 and CDR2: GEAIGNYY and EKD. CDR3 region: CACDTRLGSWDTRQMFF. The CDR3 nucleotides are TGTGCCTGTGACACTCGGTTGGGATCCTGGGACACCCGACAAATGTTTTTC.

This clone was seen only a few times. Possible read error: a much larger clone is one base away. The CDR3 reads CACDTGLLGDSKHIF. The CDR3 bases are TGTGCCTGTGACACCGGGTTACTGGGGGATAGTAAACACATCTTT. This chain links TRDV2 with TRDJ1; 11 nucleotides line up with TRDD3. CDR1 and CDR2 from the germline V gene are GEAIGNYY and EKD. There are 15 residues in the CDR3.

On this clone itself: Just one base apart from a much larger clone, this may be a read error. J is TRDJ1 and V is TRDV1; 7 positions agree with TRDD3. This CDR3 region has 17 residues. CDR1 is TSWWSYY, CDR2 QGS, per germline. The CDR3 nucleotides are TGTGCTCCTGGGGAACCTTCTTTGGGGGGATTCACCGATAAACTCATCTTT. It codes for CAPGEPSLGGFTDKLIF.

With respect to this clone: One end of the junction does not line up with germline, which may come from a read error. The chain has TRDV1 and TRDJ1, with TRDD3 matching over 8 bases. The germline CDR1 and CDR2 sequences are TSWWSYY and QGS. The CDR3 is 22 amino acids. The DNA for the CDR3 is TGTGCTCTTGGGGAGCCCCCCCTCCCCTCGGCATTACTGGGGGCCAACACCAATAAACTCATCTTT. Translation: CALGEPPLPSALLGANTNKLIF.

This clone was observed a handful of times. This may arise from a read error, as a much more abundant clone is one base away. This sequence joins TRDV2 and TRDJ3, with 12 bases identical to TRDD3. Germline V lookup: CDR1 GEAIGNYY, CDR2 EKD. This CDR3 comprises 23 residues. The chain's CDR3 is CACDRPAGGYGRASSWGTRQMFF. The CDR3 DNA reads TGTGCCTGTGACCGGCCGGCTGGGGGATACGGAAGGGCGAGCTCCTGGGGCACCCGACAGATGTTTTTC.

Concerning this clone itself: Given a far larger clone just one base away, this is likely a sequencing read error. J is TRDJ3 and V is TRDV2, with D perhaps matching TRDD3 (5 bases). Per the germline V gene, CDR1 is GEAIGNYY and CDR2 is EKD. V was shortened by 0 bases and J by 3 bases, with 11 bases between the two germline ends. The CDR3 is 17 residues long. Here the CDR3 reads CACDTRGISWDTRQMFF. CDR3 coding DNA: TGTGCCTGTGACACCCGCGGGATCAGCTGGGACACCCGACAGATGTTTTTC.

On this clone itself: A far larger clone is a single base away, which makes a read error likely. The V and J genes are TRDV2 and TRDJ3, with 8 bases lining up with TRDD3. The trim removed 3 bases at V and 0 bases at J, leaving 0 bases unmatched. From germline, CDR1 is GEAIGNYY and CDR2 EKD. This CDR3 comprises 16 residues. The CDR3 DNA follows: TGTGCCTGTGACTGGGGGATCTCCTGGGACACCCGACAGATGTTTTTC. Residues: CACDWGISWDTRQMFF.

With regard to this clone: A far larger clone is one nucleotide away, so this likely arose from a read error. The sample contains more than one DNA sequence encoding this CDR3. The V gene is TRDV2, the J gene TRDJ3, with 7 bases aligning to TRDD3. Germline-derived CDR1 and CDR2 are GEAIGNYY and EKD. CDR3 length: 17 amino acids. Here the CDR3 reads CACDKTGASWDTRQMFF. DNA of the CDR3: TGTGCCTGTGACAAGACTGGGGCCTCCTGGGACACCCGCCAGATGTTTTTC.

Points on this clone: A far bigger clonotype differs at one base, so this is likely a read error. The gene calls are TRDV2 and TRDJ1; D is unclear. This CDR3 comprises 18 residues. The germline V gene encodes CDR1 GEAIGNYY and CDR2 EKD. The CDR3 sequence: CAWDTVSRFSRLFGKLIF. The CDR3, as DNA: TGTGCCTGGGACACCGTGAGTCGATTCTCACGCTTATTCGGTAAACTCATCTTT.

In its sample, this clone ranks as large. The chain couples TRDV1 to TRDJ3; D uncertain. CDR1 TSWWSYY and CDR2 QGS come from the germline V gene. V was pared by 2 bases and J by 0 bases, with 11 bases between. CDR3 length: 18 residues. CDR3 sequence (DNA): TGTGCTCTTGGGGAATCACGGTTTAGCTCCTGGGACACCCGACAGATGTTTTTC. Translated, it gives CALGESRFSSWDTRQMFF.

This clone was detected a few times. A far bigger clonotype differs at one base, so this is likely a read error. Other DNA sequences in the same sample also yield this CDR3. The chain uses TRDV2 and TRDJ3, with 12 nucleotides matching TRDD3. Looked up from germline, CDR1 is GEAIGNYY and CDR2 is EKD. This CDR3 spans 18 amino acids. The CDR3 loop is CACDTGGYLAWDTRQMFF. The DNA of the CDR3 is TGTGCTTGTGACACTGGGGGATACCTCGCCTGGGACACCCGACAGATGTTTTTC.

Regarding this clone: Just one base apart from a much larger clone, this may be a read error. The chain joins TRDV1 to TRDJ1; TRDD3 might be the D (7 bases). The V gene lost 7 bases and the J gene lost 0 bases, with 42 bases spanning the gap. Germline-derived CDR1 and CDR2 are TSWWSYY and QGS. There are 24 residues in the CDR3. In DNA form, the CDR3 reads TGTGCTCTTGTGGAGATAATTCCTAAGGTAGCCGGGGGATGGGCCCTTTCCTACACCGATAAACTCATCTTT. Translation gives CALVEIIPKVAGGWALSYTDKLIF.

In its sample, this clone is large (0.1 to 1%). The CDR3 protein is CALGEFPLGDISGTDKLIF. CDR3 nucleotide sequence: TGTGCTCTTGGGGAGTTCCCCCTGGGGGATATTAGCGGTACCGATAAACTCATCTTT. J is TRDJ1 and V is TRDV1; TRDD3 aligns across 10 bases. This CDR3 spans 19 amino acids. Germline loops: CDR1 TSWWSYY, CDR2 QGS. V was clipped by 3 bases and J by 2 bases; unmatched bases: 15.

This clone was seen more than once but under ten times. The CDR3 loop is CAYDTFSRPCWGIRWDTRQMFF. The CDR3 DNA follows: TGTGCCTACGATACCTTCTCTCGACCTTGCTGGGGGATACGCTGGGACACCCGACAGATGTTTTTC. V and J are TRDV3 and TRDJ3; TRDD3 matches 12 bases. J lost 3 bases, V lost 4 bases, and 22 bases had no gene match. Germline V lookup: CDR1 TVYSNPD, CDR2 GDNSRS (reference sequence). The CDR3 spans 22 residues.

J is TRDJ1 and V is TRDV3; TRDD3 matches 12 bases. CDR3 length: 13 residues. Germline-derived CDR1 and CDR2 are TVYSNPD and GDNSRS (reference sequence). V lost 4 bases, J lost 7 bases, and 7 bases stayed unmatched. The CDR3 here is CASGELGDTKLIF. The DNA for the CDR3 is TGTGCCTCCGGGGAACTGGGGGATACTAAACTCATCTTT.

This clone is deemed large. This sample includes further DNA sequences coding for the same CDR3. This chain connects TRDV2 to TRDJ3; 11 bases agree with TRDD3. The CDR3 is 18 amino acids. Germline V CDR1 and CDR2: GEAIGNYY, EKD. V lost 0 bases, J lost 0 bases, and 0 bases stayed unmatched. In DNA, the CDR3 is TGTGCCTGTGACACCTGGGGGATACGCTCCTGGGACACCCGACAGATGTTTTTC. This codes for CACDTWGIRSWDTRQMFF.

About this clone itself: A far bigger clonotype differs at one base, so this is likely a read error. This specimen includes other DNA sequences encoding the same CDR3. The rearrangement joins TRDV1 to TRDJ1; 10 nucleotides agree with TRDD3. The CDR3 runs to 18 residues. V lost 4 bases and J lost 0; bases outside the gene matches: 11. Germline V CDR1 and CDR2: TSWWSYY, QGS. CDR3 region: CALGGNLHWGIYTDKLIF. As DNA, the CDR3 is TGTGCTCTTGGGGGTAATCTCCACTGGGGGATCTACACCGATAAACTCATCTTT.